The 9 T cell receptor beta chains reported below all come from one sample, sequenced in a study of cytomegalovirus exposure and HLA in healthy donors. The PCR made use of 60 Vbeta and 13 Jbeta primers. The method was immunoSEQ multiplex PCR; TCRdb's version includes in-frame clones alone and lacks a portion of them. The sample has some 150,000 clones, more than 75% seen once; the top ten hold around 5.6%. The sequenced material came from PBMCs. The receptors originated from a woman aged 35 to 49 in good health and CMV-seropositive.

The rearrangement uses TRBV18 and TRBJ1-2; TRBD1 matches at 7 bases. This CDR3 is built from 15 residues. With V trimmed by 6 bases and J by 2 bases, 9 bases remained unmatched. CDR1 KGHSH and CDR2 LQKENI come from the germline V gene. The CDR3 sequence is CASSPRDRQNYGYTF. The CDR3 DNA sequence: TGTGCCAGCTCTCCCCGGGACAGACAAAACTATGGCTACACCTTC. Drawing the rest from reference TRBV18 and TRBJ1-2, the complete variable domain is NAGVMQNPRHLVRRRGQEARLRCSPMKGHSHVYWYRQLPEEGLKFMVYLQKENIIDESGMPKERFSAEFPKEGPSILRIQQVVRGDSAAYFCASSPRDRQNYGYTFGSGTRLTVV.

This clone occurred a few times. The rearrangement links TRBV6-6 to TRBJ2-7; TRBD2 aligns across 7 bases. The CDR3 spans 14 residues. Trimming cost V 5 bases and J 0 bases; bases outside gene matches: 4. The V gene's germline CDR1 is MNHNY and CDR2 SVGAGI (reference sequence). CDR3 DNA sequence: TGTGCCAGCAGTGCCACTAGCGCCTCCTACGAGCAGTACTTC. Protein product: CASSATSASYEQYF.

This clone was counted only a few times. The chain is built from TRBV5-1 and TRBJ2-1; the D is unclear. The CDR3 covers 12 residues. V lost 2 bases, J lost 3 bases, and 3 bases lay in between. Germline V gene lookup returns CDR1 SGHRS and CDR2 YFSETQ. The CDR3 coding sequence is TGCGCCAGCAGCTTCAGCTACAATGAGCAGTTCTTC. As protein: CASSFSYNEQFF. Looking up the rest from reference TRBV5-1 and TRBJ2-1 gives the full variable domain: KAGVTQTPRYLIKTRGQQVTLSCSPISGHRSVSWYQQTPGQGLQFLFEYFSETQRNKGNFPGRFSGRQFSNSRSEMNVSTLELGDSALYLCASSFSYNEQFFGPGTRLTVL.

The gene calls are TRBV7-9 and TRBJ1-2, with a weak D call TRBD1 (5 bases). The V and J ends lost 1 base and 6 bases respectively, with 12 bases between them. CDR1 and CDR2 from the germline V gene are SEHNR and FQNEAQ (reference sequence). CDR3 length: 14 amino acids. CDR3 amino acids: CASSLDPSGNGYTF. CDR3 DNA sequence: TGTGCCAGCAGCTTAGATCCTTCAGGGAATGGCTACACCTTC.

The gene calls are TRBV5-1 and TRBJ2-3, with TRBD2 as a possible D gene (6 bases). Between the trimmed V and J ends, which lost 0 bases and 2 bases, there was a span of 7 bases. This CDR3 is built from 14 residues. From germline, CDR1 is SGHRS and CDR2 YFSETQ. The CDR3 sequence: CASSLAGVTDTQYF. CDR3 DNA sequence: TGCGCCAGCAGCTTGGCGGGAGTCACAGATACGCAGTATTTT.

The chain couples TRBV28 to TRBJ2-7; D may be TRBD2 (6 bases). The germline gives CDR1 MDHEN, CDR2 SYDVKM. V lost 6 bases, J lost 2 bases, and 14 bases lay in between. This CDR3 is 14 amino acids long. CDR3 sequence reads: CASSQTREPYEQYF. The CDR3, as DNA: TGTGCCAGCAGCCAGACTAGAGAACCCTACGAGCAGTACTTC. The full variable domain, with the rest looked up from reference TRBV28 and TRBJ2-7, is DVKVTQSSRYLVKRTGEKVFLECVQDMDHENMFWYRQDPGLGLRLIYFSYDVKMKEKGDIPEGYSVSREKKERFSLILESASTNQTSMYLCASSQTREPYEQYFGPGTRLTVT.

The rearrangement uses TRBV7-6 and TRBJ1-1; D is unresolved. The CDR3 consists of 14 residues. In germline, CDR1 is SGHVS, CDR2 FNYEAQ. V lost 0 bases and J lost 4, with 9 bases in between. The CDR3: CASSLAVGSTEAFF. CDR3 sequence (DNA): TGTGCCAGCAGCTTAGCGGTGGGGAGCACTGAAGCTTTCTTT. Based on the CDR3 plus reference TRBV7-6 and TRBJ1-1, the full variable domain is GAGVSQSPRYKVTKRGQDVALRCDPISGHVSLYWYRQALGQGPEFLTYFNYEAQQDKSGLPNDRFSAERPEGSISTLTIQRTEQRDSAMYRCASSLAVGSTEAFFGQGTRLTVV.

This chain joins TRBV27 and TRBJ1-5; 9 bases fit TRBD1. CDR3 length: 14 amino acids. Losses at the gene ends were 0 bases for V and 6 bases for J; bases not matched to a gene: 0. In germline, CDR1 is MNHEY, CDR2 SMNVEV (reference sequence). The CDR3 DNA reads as TGTGCCAGCAGTTTATCGACAGGGGGTCAGCCCCAGCATTTT. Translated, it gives CASSLSTGGQPQHF.

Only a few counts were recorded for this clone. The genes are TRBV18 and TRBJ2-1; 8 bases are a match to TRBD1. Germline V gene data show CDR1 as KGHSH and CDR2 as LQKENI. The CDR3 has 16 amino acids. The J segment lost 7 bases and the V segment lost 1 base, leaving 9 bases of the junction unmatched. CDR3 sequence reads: CASSPLGQGLMNEQFF. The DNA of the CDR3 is TGTGCCAGCTCACCACTAGGACAGGGACTGATGAATGAGCAGTTCTTC.